Detailed here is one T cell receptor beta chain. The sample is drawn from a study of blood T cell repertoires in COVID-19. Sequencing was performed with immunoSEQ multiplex PCR; in TCRdb, only in-frame clones are kept and a portion is missing. The top ten hold approximately 3.9% of the sample, which has about 120,000 clones, 85% to 90% seen once. V was shortened by 1 base and J by 5 bases, with 13 bases between the two germline ends. Per germline, CDR1 MNHNS and CDR2 SASEGT. The CDR3 has 15 amino acids. The source is a woman aged 55-69 years with COVID-19, enrolled during active disease. This rearrangement joins TRBV6-1 to TRBJ2-3, with D perhaps TRBD1 (6 bases). Sequenced input: peripheral blood. CDR3 amino acids: CASSEGVRGRDTQYF. DNA of the CDR3: TGTGCCAGCAGTGAAGGGGTTAGGGGGAGAGATACGCAGTATTTT.